These T cell receptor beta chains were read from a single sample in a study of T cells in Graves' hyperthyroidism and ophthalmopathy. MiXCR, applied by TCRdb to the multiplex PCR reads, yields one record per CDR3 protein. The repertoire includes about 270,000 distinct CDR3 sequences, more than 20% of them detected once, and about a third sits in the top ten. Material for sequencing was blood. These receptors were obtained from a woman aged 40 to 50 with Graves' ophthalmopathy. Each CDR3 is given with its conserved first and last residue. A D gene is named only where the DNA matches it firmly. Clone size is stated in some rows and not others, as once, few, many or a class when expanded.

clone size: few; V gene: TRBV6-1; J gene: TRBJ2-7; D gene: TRBD1; CDR3 DNA: TGTGCCAGCAGAAAGGGGACAGGGCGGGAGCAGTACTTC; CDR3 protein: CASRKGTGREQYF
clone size: many; V gene: TRBV24-1; J gene: TRBJ2-7; D gene: TRBD2; CDR3 DNA: TGTGCCACCAGTGAGTCTAGCGGCTACGAGCAGTACTTC; CDR3 protein: CATSESSGYEQYF
clone size: many; V gene: TRBV24-1; J gene: TRBJ1-4; D gene: TRBD1; CDR3 DNA: TGTGCCACCAGTGACGCCGGACAGGGGAGGGAAAAACTGTTTTTT; CDR3 protein: CATSDAGQGREKLFF
clone size: many; V gene: TRBV6-5; J gene: TRBJ2-7; D gene: .; CDR3 DNA: TGTGCCAGCAGCCTAACCCCAGGGGGAGGCTACGAGCAGTACTTC; CDR3 protein: CASSLTPGGGYEQYF
clone size: many; V gene: TRBV28; J gene: TRBJ1-5; D gene: TRBD1; CDR3 DNA: TGTGCCAGCAGTCCCCTTGGCTTCGACAGGGGAAGTCAGCCCCAGCATTTT; CDR3 protein: CASSPLGFDRGSQPQHF
clone size: many; V gene: TRBV2; J gene: TRBJ2-5; D gene: .; CDR3 DNA: TGTGCCAGCAGTGTCATTACGGGACCTCGTCTGGGGGAGACCCAGTACTTC; CDR3 protein: CASSVITGPRLGETQYF
clone size: many; V gene: TRBV28; J gene: TRBJ2-2; D gene: TRBD2; CDR3 DNA: TGTGCCAGCAGTCCGACTAGCGCTAACACCGGGGAGCTGTTTTTT; CDR3 protein: CASSPTSANTGELFF
clone size: many; V gene: TRBV10-3; J gene: TRBJ2-7; D gene: TRBD1; CDR3 DNA: TGTGCCACGAGAACAGGGGGAATTTACGAGCAGTACTTC; CDR3 protein: CATRTGGIYEQYF
clone size: .; V gene: TRBV28; J gene: TRBJ2-7; D gene: TRBD2; CDR3 DNA: TGTGCCAGCGTGAGTAGCGGGAGGTGGTACGAGCAGTACTTC; CDR3 protein: CASVSSGRWYEQYF
clone size: many; V gene: TRBV6-1; J gene: TRBJ2-2; D gene: .; CDR3 DNA: TGTGCCAGCACCCTAGGAGCCGGGGAGCTGTTTTTT; CDR3 protein: CASTLGAGELFF
clone size: .; V gene: TRBV11-1; J gene: TRBJ1-1; D gene: .; CDR3 DNA: TGTGCCAGCAGCTCACGGGGGCGCCGGATGAACACTGAAGCTTTCTTT; CDR3 protein: CASSSRGRRMNTEAFF
clone size: .; V gene: TRBV6-5; J gene: TRBJ2-7; D gene: TRBD1; CDR3 DNA: TGTGCCAGCAGTTACGACCGGGACAGGGTTAACGAGCAGTACTTC; CDR3 protein: CASSYDRDRVNEQYF
clone size: .; V gene: TRBV5-1; J gene: TRBJ2-7; D gene: .; CDR3 DNA: TGCGCCAGCAGCTCAGGGGACACCCGTGGGGAGCAGTACTTC; CDR3 protein: CASSSGDTRGEQYF
clone size: many; V gene: TRBV20-1; J gene: TRBJ2-6; D gene: TRBD2; CDR3 DNA: TGCAGTGCTAGAGGCCTAGCGGGAGGCTCTGGGGCCAACGTCCTGACTTTC; CDR3 protein: CSARGLAGGSGANVLTF
clone size: many; V gene: TRBV7-9; J gene: TRBJ2-7; D gene: .; CDR3 DNA: TGTGCCAGCAGCGCCCTCTCTGCCTACGAGCAGTACTTC; CDR3 protein: CASSALSAYEQYF
clone size: many; V gene: TRBV5-1; J gene: TRBJ2-7; D gene: TRBD2; CDR3 DNA: TGCGCCAGCAGCCGTTTTAGCGGGAGCTGGACCTACGAGCAGTACTTC; CDR3 protein: CASSRFSGSWTYEQYF
clone size: many; V gene: TRBV3-1; J gene: TRBJ2-7; D gene: .; CDR3 DNA: TGTGCCAGCAGCCCAAGCACAGGCGGGTACGAGCAGTACTTC; CDR3 protein: CASSPSTGGYEQYF
clone size: .; V gene: TRBV2; J gene: TRBJ2-7; D gene: .; CDR3 DNA: TGTGCCAGCGAAACACAGGGAGGCTACGAGCAGTACTTC; CDR3 protein: CASETQGGYEQYF
clone size: many; V gene: TRBV6-4; J gene: TRBJ2-7; D gene: TRBD2; CDR3 DNA: TGTGCCAGCAGGGGATCTAGCGGACTCTCCTACGAGCAGTACTTC; CDR3 protein: CASRGSSGLSYEQYF
clone size: many; V gene: TRBV9; J gene: TRBJ1-1; D gene: TRBD1; CDR3 DNA: TGTGCCAGCAGCGTAGGACAGGGACCGGCTTTCTTT; CDR3 protein: CASSVGQGPAFF
clone size: few; V gene: TRBV24-1; J gene: TRBJ2-5; D gene: TRBD1; CDR3 DNA: TGTGCCACCAGTGATCGACAGGGGTTTGAGACCCAGTACTTC; CDR3 protein: CATSDRQGFETQYF
clone size: many; V gene: TRBV20-1; J gene: TRBJ1-3; D gene: .; CDR3 DNA: TGCAGTGCTACTAACCTCGGAAACACCATATATTTT; CDR3 protein: CSATNLGNTIYF
clone size: .; V gene: TRBV3-1; J gene: TRBJ2-2; D gene: .; CDR3 DNA: TGTGCCAGCGGCCAAGTACTGGTCGCGTACACCGGGGAGCTGTTTTTT; CDR3 protein: CASGQVLVAYTGELFF
clone size: many; V gene: TRBV28; J gene: TRBJ2-7; D gene: TRBD2; CDR3 DNA: TGTGCCAGCAGTTCCCCGGGGACTAGCGGCAACTACGAGCAGTACTTC; CDR3 protein: CASSSPGTSGNYEQYF
clone size: many; V gene: TRBV7-2; J gene: TRBJ1-1; D gene: .; CDR3 DNA: TGTGCCAGCAGCTTAGTTTGGGACACCGAAGCTTTCTTT; CDR3 protein: CASSLVWDTEAFF
clone size: many; V gene: TRBV28; J gene: TRBJ1-5; D gene: TRBD1; CDR3 DNA: TGTGCCAGCAGTTCAGGGGGAGTCAATCAGCCCCAGCATTTT; CDR3 protein: CASSSGGVNQPQHF
clone size: few; V gene: TRBV20-1; J gene: TRBJ1-1; D gene: .; CDR3 DNA: TGCAGTGCTAGAGATAAAGTGGGGGGGAACACTGAAGCTTTCTTT; CDR3 protein: CSARDKVGGNTEAFF
clone size: many; V gene: TRBV6-2/TRBV6-3; J gene: TRBJ2-5; D gene: TRBD2; CDR3 DNA: TGTGCCAGCAGTGTACCGGGACTAGCGGGAGTTGAGACCCAGTACTTC; CDR3 protein: CASSVPGLAGVETQYF
clone size: many; V gene: TRBV29-1; J gene: TRBJ1-1; D gene: .; CDR3 DNA: TGCAGCGTTGCGGGCGGGGTTTTAGAATCTAACACTGAAGCTTTCTTT; CDR3 protein: CSVAGGVLESNTEAFF
clone size: few; V gene: TRBV7-6; J gene: TRBJ1-1; D gene: TRBD1; CDR3 DNA: TGTGCCAGCAGCCGGTGGACAGGGGATTTAGAAGCTTTCTTT; CDR3 protein: CASSRWTGDLEAFF
clone size: many; V gene: TRBV6-5; J gene: TRBJ2-7; D gene: .; CDR3 DNA: TGTGCCAGCAGTCCTGAGGGGGAGAGGTCCTACGAGCAGTACTTC; CDR3 protein: CASSPEGERSYEQYF
clone size: .; V gene: TRBV12-3/TRBV12-4; J gene: TRBJ2-7; D gene: TRBD1; CDR3 DNA: TGTGCCAGCAGTTTCGGACAGGGTAGGGAGCAGTACTTC; CDR3 protein: CASSFGQGREQYF
clone size: .; V gene: TRBV6-1; J gene: TRBJ1-5; D gene: .; CDR3 DNA: TGTGCCAGCAGTCTGTTTCTCCGACAAGATAGCAATCAGCCCCAGCATTTT; CDR3 protein: CASSLFLRQDSNQPQHF
clone size: many; V gene: TRBV12-3/TRBV12-4; J gene: TRBJ2-7; D gene: .; CDR3 DNA: TGTGCCAGCAGCCGGGGGACAGTCTCCTACGAGCAGTACTTC; CDR3 protein: CASSRGTVSYEQYF
clone size: few; V gene: TRBV4-1; J gene: TRBJ1-1; D gene: TRBD1; CDR3 DNA: TGCGCCAGCAGCACGGGACAGGGGGAAACTGAAGCTTTCTTT; CDR3 protein: CASSTGQGETEAFF
clone size: once; V gene: TRBV5-1; J gene: TRBJ2-7; D gene: .; CDR3 DNA: TGCGCCAGCAGCTTGGCCGAGGGGCTCGGCGAGCAGTACTTC; CDR3 protein: CASSLAEGLGEQYF
clone size: many; V gene: TRBV28; J gene: TRBJ1-2; D gene: .; CDR3 DNA: TGTGCCAGCAGCCGCCCTCAGGGAGGCTATGGCTACACCTTC; CDR3 protein: CASSRPQGGYGYTF